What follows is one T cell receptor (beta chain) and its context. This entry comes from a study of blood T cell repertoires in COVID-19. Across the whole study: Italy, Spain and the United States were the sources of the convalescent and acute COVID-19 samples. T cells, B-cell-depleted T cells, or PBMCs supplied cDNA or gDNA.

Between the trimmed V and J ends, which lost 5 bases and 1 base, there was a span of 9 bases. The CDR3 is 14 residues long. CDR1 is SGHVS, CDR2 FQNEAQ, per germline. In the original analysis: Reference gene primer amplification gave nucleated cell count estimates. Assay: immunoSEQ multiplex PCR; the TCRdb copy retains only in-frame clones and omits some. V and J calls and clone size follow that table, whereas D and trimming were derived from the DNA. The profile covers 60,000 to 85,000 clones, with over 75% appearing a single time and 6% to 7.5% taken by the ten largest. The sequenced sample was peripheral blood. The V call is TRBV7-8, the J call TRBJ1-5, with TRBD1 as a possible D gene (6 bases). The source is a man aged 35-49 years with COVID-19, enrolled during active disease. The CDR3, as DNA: TGTGCCAGCAGCCAAACAGGGAGCAATCAGCCCCAGCATTTT. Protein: CASSQTGSNQPQHF.